This T cell receptor beta chain was identified in a study of beta chain features in type 1 diabetes. The study's findings and limits: VDJ junctions from type 1 diabetes patients carried fewer insertions and larger deletions.

The V end was cut by 5 bases, the J end by 4 bases, with 9 bases between. The CDR3 runs to 13 residues. The germline CDR1 and CDR2 sequences are LNHNV and YYDKDF (reference sequence). On this clone: The antigen is unknown.

Expressed TCRB transcripts got sequenced, as all isolated RNA was reverse transcribed. Data came from immunoSEQ multiplex PCR; TCRdb stores just in-frame clones and leaves some out. The data show over 700,000 clones, about a sixth seen once. The receptor was isolated from a woman between 18 and 30 years old in good health. The sample consisted of naive CD4+ T cells from blood. V and J are TRBV15 and TRBJ2-1; D gene unclear. The DNA for the CDR3 is TGTGCCACCAGCTTGGATGTTTACAATGAGCAGTTCTTC. This sequence encodes CATSLDVYNEQFF.